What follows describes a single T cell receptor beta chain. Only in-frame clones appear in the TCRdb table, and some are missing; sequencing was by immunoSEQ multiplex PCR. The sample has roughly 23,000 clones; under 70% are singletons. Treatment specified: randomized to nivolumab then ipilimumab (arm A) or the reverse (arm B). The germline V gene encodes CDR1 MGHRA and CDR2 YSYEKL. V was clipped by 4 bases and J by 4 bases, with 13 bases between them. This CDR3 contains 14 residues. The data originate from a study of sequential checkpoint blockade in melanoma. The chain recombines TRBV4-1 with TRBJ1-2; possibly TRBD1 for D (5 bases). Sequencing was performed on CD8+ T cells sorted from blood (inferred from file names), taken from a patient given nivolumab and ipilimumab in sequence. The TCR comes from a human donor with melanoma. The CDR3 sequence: CASSPLDSPYGYTF. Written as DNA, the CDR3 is TGCGCCAGCAGCCCACTCGACAGCCCCTATGGCTACACCTTC.